This passage covers 8 T cell receptor beta chains from one sample sequenced in a study of cytomegalovirus exposure and HLA in healthy donors. Some clones are missing from TCRdb's copy, which holds only in-frame ones; the method was immunoSEQ multiplex PCR. The data contain about 60,000 clones, 90% to 95% of them singletons. Sequencing used PBMCs. These TCRs come from a woman between 18 and 29 years old in good health and CMV-seronegative.

The chain carries TRBV18 and TRBJ1-2; 11 bases are shared with TRBD1. From germline, CDR1 is KGHSH and CDR2 LQKENI. This CDR3 is built from 16 residues. J was trimmed by 4 bases and V by 3 bases; bases with no gene match: 7. The CDR3 DNA reads as TGTGCCAGCTCACCGCCGGGACAGGGGGTTGTCTATGGCTACACCTTC. It encodes CASSPPGQGVVYGYTF.

The chain carries TRBV18 and TRBJ1-5, with unresolved D. Trimming pared 1 base from V and 1 base from J, leaving 8 bases between. The CDR3 runs 15 residues. Germline CDR1 reads KGHSH; CDR2 reads LQKENI. The CDR3 sequence: CASSPQGVSNQPQHF. In DNA form, the CDR3 reads TGTGCCAGCTCACCACAGGGAGTCAGCAATCAGCCCCAGCATTTT.

For the CDR3, the DNA is TGTGCCAGCAGCTTAAGTACGGGAGGGCAGTACTTC. Its translation: CASSLSTGGQYF. V and J are TRBV13 and TRBJ2-7; TRBD2 matches 7 bases. The CDR3 covers 12 residues. The germline gives CDR1 PRHDT, CDR2 FYEKMQ (reference sequence). Trimming removed 2 bases from V and 9 bases from J; junction bases left unmatched: 4. The full variable domain, completed using reference TRBV13 and TRBJ2-7, is AAGVIQSPRHLIKEKRETATLKCYPIPRHDTVYWYQQGPGQDPQFLISFYEKMQSDKGSIPDRFSAQQFSDYHSELNMSSLELGDSALYFCASSLSTGGQYFGPGTRLTVT.

The V call is TRBV5-3, the J call TRBJ1-4; D is uncertain. Being an ORF, TRBV5-3 has a function that is uncertain. The CDR3 is 15 residues long. Trimming left V 1 base short and J 8 bases short, with 15 bases between. This chain's CDR3 is CARSLQKQLREKLFF. CDR3 DNA sequence: TGTGCCAGAAGCTTGCAGAAACAGCTTCGGGAAAAACTGTTTTTT.

The chain employs TRBV13 and TRBJ1-2, with no clear D. Looked up from germline, CDR1 is PRHDT and CDR2 is FYEKMQ (reference sequence). This CDR3 has 16 residues. With 5 bases removed from V and 1 base from J, the gap between germline ends came to 17 bases. For the CDR3, the DNA is TGTGCCAGCAGCCCGAGCCAAACGACACATAACTATGGCTACACCTTC. This encodes CASSPSQTTHNYGYTF.

DNA for the CDR3: TGTGCCAGCAGCCATACCGGGGGGGAAGAGACCCAGTACTTC. Protein: CASSHTGGEETQYF. J is TRBJ2-5 and V is TRBV4-2, with 8 bases aligning to TRBD2. V gave up 3 bases and J gave up 3 bases; unmatched junction bases: 3. Germline CDR1 and CDR2: LGHNA and YNFKEQ. The CDR3 spans 14 residues.

The rearrangement links TRBV25-1 to TRBJ2-3, with TRBD2 identical over 11 bases. CDR3 length: 17 residues. With V trimmed by 6 bases and J by 0 bases, 8 bases remained unmatched. Germline CDR1 MGHDK, CDR2 SYGVNS. In nucleotides, the CDR3 is TGTGCCAGCAGCCTTTCGACTAGCGGGATTAGCACAGATACGCAGTATTTT. Its protein is CASSLSTSGISTDTQYF.

This chain connects TRBV7-9 to TRBJ1-1; D is possibly TRBD1 (5 bases). V shed 3 bases and J shed 3 bases, with 14 bases lying between them. The CDR3 is 15 amino acids. The V gene's germline CDR1 is SEHNR and CDR2 FQNEAQ (reference sequence). Here the CDR3 DNA reads TGTGCCAGCAGCTTTTACCTGGGGGGAGACACTGAAGCTTTCTTT. This codes for CASSFYLGGDTEAFF.